The 5 T cell receptor beta chains listed next were all sequenced from one sample in a study of beta chain features in type 1 diabetes. Study conclusions and caveats: Moderate yet significant TCRB CDR3 shortening was seen in Type 1 diabetes patients in all four CD4+ subsets.

Reverse transcription of all isolated RNA meant that expressed TCRB transcripts were sequenced. Repertoires were generated with immunoSEQ multiplex PCR, while TCRdb's copy carries only in-frame clones and drops some. The table shows some 330,000 clones, with over 9.5% occurring only once. These receptors are not linked to any known antigen. Sequences were obtained from naive CD4+ T cells from blood. The receptor set was obtained from a woman between 18 and 29 years old with type 1 diabetes.

The table lists this clone with a few counts. V is TRBV25-1 and J is TRBJ2-1; D may be TRBD1 (7 bases). The CDR3 sequence is 16 residues long. Per the germline V gene, CDR1 is MGHDK and CDR2 is SYGVNS. V dropped 1 base and J dropped 5 bases, with 15 bases sitting between them. The CDR3 is CASSESGVRGDNEQFF. In nucleotides, the CDR3 is TGTGCCAGCAGTGAATCGGGCGTCAGGGGGGACAATGAGCAGTTCTTC. The full variable domain, completed using reference TRBV25-1 and TRBJ2-1, is EADIYQTPRYLVIGTGKKITLECSQTMGHDKMYWYQQDPGMELHLIHYSYGVNSTEKGDLSSESTVSRIRTEHFPLTLESARPSHTSQYLCASSESGVRGDNEQFFGPGTRLTVL.

The chain couples TRBV5-6 to TRBJ1-2; the D gene is possibly TRBD1 (5 bases). V dropped 4 bases and J dropped 4 bases, with 11 bases sitting between them. The germline V gene encodes CDR1 SGHDT and CDR2 YYEEEE. The CDR3 is 13 residues long. The CDR3 spells CASSSRGGYGYTF. The CDR3 region has the DNA TGTGCCAGCAGCAGCCGGGGGGGCTATGGCTACACCTTC.

This clone was seen a handful of times. Other DNA sequences in this sample translate to the same CDR3. The V call is TRBV5-1, the J call TRBJ2-1; D is undetermined. V was shortened by 1 base and J by 7 bases, with 6 bases between the two germline ends. The CDR3 consists of 12 residues. Germline values: CDR1 SGHRS, CDR2 YFSETQ. The CDR3 DNA reads as TGCGCCAGCAGCTTGCCCGGGAATGAGCAGTTCTTC. Its translation: CASSLPGNEQFF.

Comment on this clone: Different DNA sequences within this sample yield the same CDR3. The rearrangement joins TRBV28 to TRBJ1-5; D gene unclear. Deletions cut 4 bases from V and 5 bases from J, with 3 bases between. Looked up from germline, CDR1 is MDHEN and CDR2 is SYDVKM. The CDR3 contains 11 residues. The CDR3 DNA reads TGTGCCAGCAGTTCGGATCAGCCCCAGCATTTT. As protein: CASSSDQPQHF.

V and J are TRBV5-1 and TRBJ1-6; D not resolved. This CDR3 region has 13 residues. Germline CDR1 is SGHRS and CDR2 is YFSETQ. Trimming stripped 0 bases from V and 6 bases from J, with 4 bases between. The CDR3 is CASSLVGNSPLHF. CDR3 sequence (DNA): TGCGCCAGCAGCTTGGTCGGTAATTCACCCCTCCACTTT.